This T cell receptor beta chain is drawn from a study of CD8 T cells in ankylosing spondylitis. A single record per CDR3 protein comes from TCRdb applying MiXCR to the 5' RACE reads. The table has under 250,000 distinct CDR3 sequences, around 25% seen once. By share of the sample, this clonotype is medium-sized. What was sequenced was blood, either unsorted or a sorted T cell fraction (not recorded which). This clonotype was sampled from a male donor with ankylosing spondylitis or in good health (not recorded which).

The CDR3 region has the DNA TGTGCCAGCAGCCATTCCTACGAGCAGTACTTC. Its translation is CASSHSYEQYF. The chain links TRBV5-6 to TRBJ2-7; D is unresolved. This CDR3 spans 11 amino acids. V lost 4 bases and J lost 1, with 3 bases in between. Germline CDR1 and CDR2: SGHDT and YYEEEE.